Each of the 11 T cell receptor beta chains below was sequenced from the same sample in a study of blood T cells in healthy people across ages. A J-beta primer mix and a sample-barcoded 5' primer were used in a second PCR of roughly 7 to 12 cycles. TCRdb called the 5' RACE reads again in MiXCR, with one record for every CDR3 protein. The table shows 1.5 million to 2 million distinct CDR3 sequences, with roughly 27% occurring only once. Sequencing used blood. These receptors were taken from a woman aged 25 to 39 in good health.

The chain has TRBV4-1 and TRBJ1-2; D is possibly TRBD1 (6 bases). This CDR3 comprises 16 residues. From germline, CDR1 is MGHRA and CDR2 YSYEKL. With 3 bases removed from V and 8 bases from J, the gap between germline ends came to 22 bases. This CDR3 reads CASSQYRSSTGRGYTF. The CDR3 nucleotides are TGCGCCAGCAGCCAGTACCGATCTTCGACAGGCAGGGGCTACACCTTC.

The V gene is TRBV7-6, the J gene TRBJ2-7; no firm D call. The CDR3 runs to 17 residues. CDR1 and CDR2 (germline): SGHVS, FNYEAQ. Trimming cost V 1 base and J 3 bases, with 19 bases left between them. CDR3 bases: TGTGCCAGCAGCTTAGGTCCCCCCTCCTTTAAAGTCTACGAGCAGTACTTC. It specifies CASSLGPPSFKVYEQYF.

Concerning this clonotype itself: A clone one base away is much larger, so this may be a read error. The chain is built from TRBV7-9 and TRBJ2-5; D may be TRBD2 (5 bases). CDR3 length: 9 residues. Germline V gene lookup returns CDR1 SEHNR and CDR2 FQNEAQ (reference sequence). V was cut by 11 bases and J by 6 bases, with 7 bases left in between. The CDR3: CAGGQTQYF. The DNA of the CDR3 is TGTGCCGGCGGGCAGACCCAGTACTTC.

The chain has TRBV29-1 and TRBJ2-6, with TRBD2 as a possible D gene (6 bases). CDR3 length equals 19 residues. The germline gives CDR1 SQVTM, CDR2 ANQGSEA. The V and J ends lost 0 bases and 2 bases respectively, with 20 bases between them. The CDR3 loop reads CSVEDFGDGDSPGANVLTF. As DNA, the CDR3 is TGCAGCGTTGAAGATTTTGGCGACGGGGACTCCCCTGGGGCCAACGTCCTGACTTTC.

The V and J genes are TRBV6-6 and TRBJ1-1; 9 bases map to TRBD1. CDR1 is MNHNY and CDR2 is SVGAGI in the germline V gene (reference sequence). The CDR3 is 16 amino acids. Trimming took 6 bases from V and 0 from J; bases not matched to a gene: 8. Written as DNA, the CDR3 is TGTGCCAGCAGAGGACATACAGGGGGCTTGAACACTGAAGCTTTCTTT. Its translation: CASRGHTGGLNTEAFF.

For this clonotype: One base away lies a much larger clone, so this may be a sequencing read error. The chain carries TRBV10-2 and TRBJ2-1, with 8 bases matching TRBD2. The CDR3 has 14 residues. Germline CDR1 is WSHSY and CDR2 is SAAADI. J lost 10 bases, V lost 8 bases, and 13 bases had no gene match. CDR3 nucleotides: TGCGCCAGCGCACTAGCGGTGGGCTCCTACGAGCAGTTCTTC. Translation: CASALAVGSYEQFF.

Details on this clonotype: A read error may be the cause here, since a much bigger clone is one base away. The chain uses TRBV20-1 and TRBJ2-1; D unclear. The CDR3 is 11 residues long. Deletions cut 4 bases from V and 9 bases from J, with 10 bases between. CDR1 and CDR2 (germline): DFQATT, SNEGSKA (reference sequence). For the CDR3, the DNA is TGCAGTGCTACTCCGGGTCTTGAGCAGTTCTTC. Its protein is CSATPGLEQFF.

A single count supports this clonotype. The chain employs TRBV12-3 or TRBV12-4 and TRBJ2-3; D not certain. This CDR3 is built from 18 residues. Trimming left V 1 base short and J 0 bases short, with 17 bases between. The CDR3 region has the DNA TGTGCCAGCAGTTTAGATAAAGGCTGGGCAGGCAGCACAGATACGCAGTATTTT. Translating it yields CASSLDKGWAGSTDTQYF.

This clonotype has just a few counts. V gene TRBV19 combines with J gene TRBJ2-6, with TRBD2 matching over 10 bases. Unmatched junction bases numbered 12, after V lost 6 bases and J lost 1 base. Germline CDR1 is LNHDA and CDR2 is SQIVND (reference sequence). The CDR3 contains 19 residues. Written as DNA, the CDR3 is TGTGCCAGTAGGTCCCCTCTAGCGGGAGACGAGTCTGGGGCCAACGTCCTGACTTTC. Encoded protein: CASRSPLAGDESGANVLTF.

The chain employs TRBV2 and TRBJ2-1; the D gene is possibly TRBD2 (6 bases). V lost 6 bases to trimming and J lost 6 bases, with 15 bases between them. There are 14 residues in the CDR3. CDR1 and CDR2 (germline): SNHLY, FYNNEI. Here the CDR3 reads CASSGRGSSNEQFF. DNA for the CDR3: TGTGCCAGCAGCGGACGGGGGTCTAGCAATGAGCAGTTCTTC.

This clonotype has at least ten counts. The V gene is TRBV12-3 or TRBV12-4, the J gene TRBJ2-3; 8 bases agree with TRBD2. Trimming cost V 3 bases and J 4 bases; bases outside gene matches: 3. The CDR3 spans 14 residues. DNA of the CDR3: TGTGCCAGCAGTTTGGGACTAGTGGCAGATACGCAGTATTTT. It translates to CASSLGLVADTQYF.